The 6 T cell receptor beta chains below come from one sample, sequenced in a study of shared clonotypes between healthy human individuals. The method was immunoSEQ multiplex PCR; TCRdb's version includes in-frame clones alone and lacks a portion of them. The sample shows roughly 1,000,000 clones, around three quarters of them seen only once. The sequenced sample was memory CD4+ T cells from PBMCs. As for subset: CD45RA-negative fraction. Receptors originate from a man younger than 35 in good health. Some clones in this sample may be carry-over from other donors' samples.

The chain recombines TRBV30 with TRBJ2-6; no firm D call. The CDR3 is 15 residues long. Looked up from germline, CDR1 is GTSNPN and CDR2 is SVGIG (reference sequence). The germline V and J ends were trimmed by 0 bases and 1 base, with 7 bases remaining between them. CDR3 amino acids: CAWSVPGSGANVLTF. As DNA, the CDR3 is TGTGCCTGGAGTGTACCCGGATCTGGGGCCAACGTCCTGACTTTC.

This chain joins TRBV9 and TRBJ2-3; D unclear. There are 13 residues in the CDR3. V was cut by 0 bases and J by 5 bases, with 7 bases left in between. The germline CDR1 and CDR2 sequences are SGDLS and YYNGEE. The CDR3 spells CASSVGERDTQYF. DNA of the CDR3: TGTGCCAGCAGCGTAGGAGAACGAGATACGCAGTATTTT.

The chain recombines TRBV5-4 with TRBJ1-1; D is undetermined. The CDR3 runs 14 residues. Germline CDR1 and CDR2: SGHNT and YYREEE (reference sequence). The V end lost 4 bases, the J end lost 0 bases, and 10 bases lay between the germline ends. In DNA, the CDR3 is TGTGCCAGCAGCCCGACGGTGATGAACACTGAAGCTTTCTTT. Translated: CASSPTVMNTEAFF.

V is TRBV7-9 and J is TRBJ1-3; D possibly corresponds to TRBD1 (5 bases). The CDR3 loop spans 15 amino acids. Germline V CDR1 and CDR2: SEHNR, FQNEAQ (reference sequence). With 4 bases removed from V and 4 bases from J, the gap between germline ends came to 14 bases. This chain's CDR3 is CASSSTGETGNTIYF. CDR3 bases: TGTGCCAGCAGCTCGACGGGGGAGACCGGAAACACCATATATTTT.

The gene calls are TRBV20-1 and TRBJ2-1; unclear D gene. V was trimmed by 6 bases and J by 7 bases, leaving 1 base between them. The CDR3 covers 8 residues. Germline V gene lookup returns CDR1 DFQATT and CDR2 SNEGSKA (reference sequence). The DNA for the CDR3 is TGCAGTGCAAATGAGCAGTTCTTC. This encodes CSANEQFF.

This chain joins TRBV4-1 and TRBJ2-7, with 11 positions matching TRBD1. Looked up from germline, CDR1 is MGHRA and CDR2 is YSYEKL. The CDR3 has 15 residues. V lost 2 bases and J lost 4; bases outside the gene matches: 4. CDR3 sequence reads: CASSQRDRGLYEQYF. CDR3 sequence (DNA): TGCGCCAGCAGCCAACGGGACAGGGGGTTGTACGAGCAGTACTTC.